The 9 T cell receptor beta chains listed next were all sequenced from one sample in a study of shared clonotypes between healthy human individuals. This table comes from immunoSEQ multiplex PCR, and its TCRdb copy is limited to in-frame clones, with some not included. The table includes approximately 1.9 million clones, about 94% detected once. Naivety among CD8 cells was defined by CD45RO negativity and positive CCR7 selection, thereby excluding terminally differentiated effector memory CD45RA+ cells. Sequenced sample: naive CD8+ T cells from PBMCs. These receptors were collected from a man aged 18 to 29 in good health. Some clones in this sample may be carry-over from other donors' samples.

The rearrangement uses TRBV5-4 and TRBJ1-1; D not resolved. The CDR3 consists of 12 residues. The germline V gene encodes CDR1 SGHNT and CDR2 YYREEE (reference sequence). With 2 bases removed from V and 4 bases from J, the gap between germline ends came to 6 bases. CDR3 protein: CASSLPPTEAFF. The CDR3 DNA follows: TGTGCCAGCAGCTTACCCCCCACTGAAGCTTTCTTT.

V and J are TRBV2 and TRBJ1-5; unclear D gene. The CDR3 covers 14 residues. V was clipped by 7 bases and J by 1 base, with 11 bases between them. Germline CDR1 and CDR2: SNHLY and FYNNEI. The CDR3 nucleotides are TGTGCCAGCAAAGTGGCGGACAGCAATCAGCCCCAGCATTTT. The encoded protein is CASKVADSNQPQHF.

The chain recombines TRBV29-1 with TRBJ2-5; the D gene is possibly TRBD2 (5 bases). TRBJ2-7 explains the end of the DNA better; the J call may be wrong. The germline CDR1 and CDR2 sequences are SQVTM and ANQGSEA. This CDR3 spans 12 amino acids. CDR3 amino acids: CSTWGADYEQYF. CDR3 nucleotide sequence: TGCAGCACTTGGGGAGCCGACTACGAGCAGTACTTC.

V is TRBV27 and J is TRBJ1-2; 11 nucleotides agree with TRBD1. V gave up 0 bases and J gave up 4 bases; unmatched junction bases: 7. The CDR3 loop spans 17 amino acids. Looked up from germline, CDR1 is MNHEY and CDR2 is SMNVEV (reference sequence). Here the CDR3 DNA reads TGTGCCAGCAGTTTATCCCGGACAGGGGGCGCGGTCTATGGCTACACCTTC. It translates to CASSLSRTGGAVYGYTF.

About this clone itself: The identical CDR3 is also encoded by other nucleotide sequences in the sample. The chain carries TRBV29-1 and TRBJ1-1; possibly TRBD1 for D (6 bases). From germline, CDR1 is SQVTM and CDR2 ANQGSEA. The germline V and J ends were trimmed by 4 bases and 5 bases, with 8 bases remaining between them. The CDR3 loop spans 11 amino acids. DNA of the CDR3: TGCAGCGTTGGTCAGGGGACTGAAGCTTTCTTT. It is translated as CSVGQGTEAFF.

V is TRBV5-4 and J is TRBJ1-6; D gene ambiguous. The CDR3 has 12 residues. Trimming took 3 bases from V and 13 from J, leaving 11 bases between them. Germline CDR1 is SGHNT and CDR2 is YYREEE (reference sequence). The CDR3 is CASSYDRSPLHF. The CDR3 DNA follows: TGTGCCAGCAGCTACGACCGGAGCCCCCTCCACTTT.

The chain uses TRBV10-2 and TRBJ2-7; tentative D call: TRBD2 (6 bases). The germline gives CDR1 WSHSY, CDR2 SAAADI. The V and J ends lost 2 bases and 0 bases respectively, with 17 bases between them. This CDR3 comprises 17 residues. This chain's CDR3 is CASSEPFYVGSSYEQYF. The CDR3 bases are TGCGCCAGCAGTGAGCCCTTTTATGTCGGGAGCTCCTACGAGCAGTACTTC.

V and J are TRBV2 and TRBJ2-2, with D possibly TRBD1 on 6 matching bases. This CDR3 comprises 15 residues. Trimming left V 3 bases short and J 4 bases short, with 12 bases between. Germline CDR1 is SNHLY and CDR2 is FYNNEI. The DNA for the CDR3 is TGTGCCAGCAGTGATCTAGACAGGAGCACCGGGGAGCTGTTTTTT. It translates to CASSDLDRSTGELFF. Based on the CDR3 plus reference TRBV2 and TRBJ2-2, the full variable domain is EPEVTQTPSHQVTQMGQEVILRCVPISNHLYFYWYRQILGQKVEFLVSFYNNEISEKSEIFDDQFSVERPDGSNFTLKIRSTKLEDSAMYFCASSDLDRSTGELFFGEGSRLTVL.

The rearrangement joins TRBV28 to TRBJ2-7; D may correspond to TRBD1 or TRBD2 (5 bases each). The length of the CDR3 is 16 residues. V lost 5 bases to trimming and J lost 4 bases, with 21 bases between them. CDR1 is MDHEN, CDR2 SYDVKM, per germline. The CDR3 bases are TGTGCCAGCAGTGTAGGATTTCCGGGGCTGGGTTACGAGCAGTACTTC. It encodes CASSVGFPGLGYEQYF.